This entry lists 21 T cell receptor beta chains sequenced from one sample in a study of cytomegalovirus exposure and HLA in healthy donors. Primers for the PCR totalled 60 Vbeta and 13 Jbeta. Clones were sequenced by immunoSEQ multiplex PCR, and TCRdb holds only the in-frame ones, with some missing. The sample shows some 200,000 clones, around 80% of them seen only once. Sequenced: PBMCs. The receptors derive from a woman aged 55-70 years in good health and CMV-seropositive.

Only a few counts were recorded for this clone. The rearrangement uses TRBV5-6 and TRBJ1-5, with 7 bases identical to TRBD1. Germline CDR1 is SGHDT and CDR2 is YYEEEE. The J segment lost 6 bases and the V segment lost 5 bases, leaving 14 bases of the junction unmatched. CDR3 length: 16 amino acids. This chain's CDR3 is CASSTWTGRWSQPQHF. The CDR3 nucleotides read TGTGCCAGCAGTACCTGGACAGGTCGATGGAGTCAGCCCCAGCATTTT.

The rearrangement uses TRBV6-6 and TRBJ2-1, with TRBD2 matching 11 bases. Germline trimming cut 5 bases from V and 4 bases from J; bases unmatched to any gene: 7. The CDR3 totals 16 residues. Germline V gene lookup returns CDR1 MNHNY and CDR2 SVGAGI (reference sequence). The CDR3 sequence is CASSTGTSGTYNEQFF. The CDR3 DNA is TGTGCCAGCAGTACAGGGACTAGCGGAACTTACAATGAGCAGTTCTTC.

This chain links TRBV28 with TRBJ2-5, with 7 bases lining up with TRBD1. The CDR3 contains 14 residues. Per the germline V gene, CDR1 is MDHEN and CDR2 is SYDVKM. Trimming at V came to 4 bases and at J to 7 bases, leaving 9 bases not matched to a gene. The CDR3 DNA reads TGTGCCAGCAGTTCCGGACAGGCCGCAGGGACCCAGTACTTC. This translates into CASSSGQAAGTQYF.

The chain couples TRBV5-4 to TRBJ1-2; tentatively, D is TRBD1 (6 bases). Germline assignment: CDR1 SGHNT and CDR2 YYREEE (reference sequence). With 6 bases removed from V and 2 bases from J, the gap between germline ends came to 11 bases. The CDR3 covers 13 residues. The CDR3 spells CASTYGQNYGYTF. Written as DNA, the CDR3 is TGTGCCAGCACCTACGGACAGAACTATGGCTACACCTTC.

V usage is TRBV5-5 and J usage is TRBJ1-6; D unclear. Germline V lookup: CDR1 SGHKS, CDR2 YYEKEE (reference sequence). Trimming pared 0 bases from V and 9 bases from J, leaving 10 bases between. This CDR3 region has 14 residues. This chain's CDR3 is CASSLEQTLSPLHF. The CDR3 DNA is TGTGCCAGCAGCTTGGAGCAAACGCTTTCACCCCTCCACTTT.

The J gene is TRBJ2-5, the V gene TRBV5-1, with 10 bases identical to TRBD1. CDR1 and CDR2 (germline): SGHRS, YFSETQ. This CDR3 has 15 residues. Trimming cost V 3 bases and J 2 bases; bases outside gene matches: 4. CDR3 loop: CASSSTGGQQETQYF. CDR3 bases: TGCGCCAGCAGCTCGACAGGGGGCCAACAAGAGACCCAGTACTTC.

Turning to this clone: The same CDR3 arises from other DNA sequences in this sample as well. The rearrangement links TRBV6-6 to TRBJ2-1; 10 bases align to TRBD1. The CDR3 length is 14 residues. Germline loops: CDR1 MNHNY, CDR2 SVGAGI (reference sequence). V gave up 6 bases and J gave up 8 bases; unmatched junction bases: 7. The CDR3 loop is CASRGQGGRDEQFF. DNA for the CDR3: TGTGCCAGCAGAGGACAGGGGGGACGCGATGAGCAGTTCTTC.

J is TRBJ1-1 and V is TRBV5-1; 10 bases line up with TRBD1. Germline trimming cut 9 bases from V and 4 bases from J; bases unmatched to any gene: 15. The germline gives CDR1 SGHRS, CDR2 YFSETQ. The CDR3 sequence is 16 residues long. For the CDR3, the DNA is TGCGCCACCAACCCGGGGGACAGGGGCATGGGCACTGAAGCTTTCTTT. Its translation: CATNPGDRGMGTEAFF. The complete variable domain, with remaining parts taken from reference TRBV5-1 and TRBJ1-1, reads KAGVTQTPRYLIKTRGQQVTLSCSPISGHRSVSWYQQTPGQGLQFLFEYFSETQRNKGNFPGRFSGRQFSNSRSEMNVSTLELGDSALYLCATNPGDRGMGTEAFFGQGTRLTVV.

The chain has TRBV18 and TRBJ2-5; 9 bases line up with TRBD1. The last part of the DNA fits TRBJ2-7 better; the J call may be wrong. This CDR3 is 15 amino acids long. Germline lookup yields CDR1 KGHSH and CDR2 LQKENI. CDR3 region: CASSPARDRAYEQYF. CDR3 coding DNA: TGTGCCAGCTCACCTGCCCGGGACAGGGCTTACGAGCAGTACTTC.

The rearrangement uses TRBV11-2 and TRBJ2-3; D is ambiguous. The V gene lost 2 bases and the J gene lost 0 bases, with 3 bases spanning the gap. Germline V gives CDR1 SGHAT, CDR2 FQNNGV. CDR3 length: 13 residues. CDR3 sequence reads: CASSLPSTDTQYF. The CDR3 DNA is TGTGCCAGCAGCTTACCAAGCACAGATACGCAGTATTTT.

The chain uses TRBV5-1 and TRBJ1-1; D unresolved. CDR3 size: 17 residues. Per germline, CDR1 SGHRS and CDR2 YFSETQ. The germline V and J ends were trimmed by 1 base and 2 bases, with 18 bases remaining between them. In DNA form, the CDR3 reads TGCGCCAGCAGCTTGCTAGGAGATTTCTGGCGTAACACTGAAGCTTTCTTT. This sequence encodes CASSLLGDFWRNTEAFF.

CDR3 bases: TGCAGCGTTGAGGACTCCAATCAGCCCCAGCATTTT. Its translation: CSVEDSNQPQHF. The V and J genes are TRBV29-1 and TRBJ1-5; no firm D call. Germline values: CDR1 SQVTM, CDR2 ANQGSEA. The ends were cut back, 3 bases at V and 3 bases at J, with 6 bases in the middle. The CDR3 spans 12 residues.

A remark on this clone: One end of the junction is discordant with germline, which a read error may explain. The chain is built from TRBV7-9 and TRBJ2-7, with D perhaps TRBD2 (5 bases). The V gene's germline CDR1 is SEHNR and CDR2 FQNEAQ (reference sequence). This CDR3 is built from 13 residues. CDR3 sequence reads: CSSGPTATGEQYF. CDR3 DNA sequence: TGTTCCAGTGGGCCGACCGCTACGGGGGAGCAGTACTTC.

The gene calls are TRBV28 and TRBJ1-4; D gene unclear. The CDR3 is 11 amino acids. Germline V gene lookup returns CDR1 MDHEN and CDR2 SYDVKM. The V gene lost 6 bases and the J gene lost 6 bases, with 5 bases spanning the gap. The CDR3 region has the DNA TGTGCCAGCAGCCCGTATGAAAAACTGTTTTTT. This translates into CASSPYEKLFF.

The genes are TRBV28 and TRBJ1-3; D is ambiguous. V was cut by 2 bases and J by 4 bases, with 6 bases left in between. Germline-derived CDR1 and CDR2 are MDHEN and SYDVKM. This CDR3 has 13 amino acids. The CDR3, as DNA: TGTGCCAGCAGTTTAAACAACGGAAACACCATATATTTT. Translation gives CASSLNNGNTIYF.

This clone was recorded once. The chain employs TRBV12-5 and TRBJ1-1; no firm D call. Per the germline V gene, CDR1 is LGHNT and CDR2 is FRNRAP. The germline V and J ends were trimmed by 4 bases and 5 bases, with 14 bases remaining between them. The CDR3 extends over 14 amino acids. The CDR3 is CASGSLEGGTEAFF. CDR3 coding DNA: TGTGCTAGTGGTTCCCTAGAGGGAGGGACTGAAGCTTTCTTT.

The chain is built from TRBV11-2 and TRBJ1-3, with 9 bases that match TRBD1. The CDR3 has 15 residues. The V segment lost 4 bases and the J segment 3 bases; nucleotides outside the gene matches: 4. CDR1 is SGHAT and CDR2 is FQNNGV in the germline V gene. The CDR3 DNA is TGTGCCAGCAGCTCATACAGGGGGCTTGGAAACACCATATATTTT. It specifies CASSSYRGLGNTIYF. Full variable domain (remainder filled in from reference TRBV11-2 and TRBJ1-3): EAGVAQSPRYKIIEKRQSVAFWCNPISGHATLYWYQQILGQGPKLLIQFQNNGVVDDSQLPKDRFSAERLKGVDSTLKIQPAKLEDSAVYLCASSSYRGLGNTIYFGEGSWLTVV.

This chain connects TRBV2 to TRBJ2-7; TRBD1 matches at 10 bases. CDR3 length: 12 residues. The J segment lost 7 bases and the V segment lost 11 bases, leaving 8 bases of the junction unmatched. The germline CDR1 and CDR2 sequences are SNHLY and FYNNEI. This CDR3 is CACSGTGVEQYF. CDR3 DNA: TGTGCCTGCTCCGGGACAGGGGTTGAGCAGTACTTC.

The rearrangement joins TRBV7-6 to TRBJ1-6; D is unresolved. Trimming removed 4 bases from V and 11 bases from J, with 12 bases in between. This CDR3 has 13 amino acids. Per germline, CDR1 SGHVS and CDR2 FNYEAQ. The CDR3 region is CASSYSQLAPLHF. The CDR3 nucleotides are TGTGCCAGCAGCTACAGCCAGTTGGCACCCCTCCACTTT.

This clone was found once. It is unclear where the CDR3 begins or ends on the DNA, so no DNA is shown, and the CDR3 is as TCRdb lists it. The rearrangement uses TRBV5-1 and TRBJ1-4; the DNA was not used to check the table's D call, TRBD1. CDR1 SGHRS and CDR2 YFSETQ come from the germline V gene. Ends included, the CDR3 has 14 residues. The CDR3 here is CASSFGTGSEKLLF.

This clone was detected a few times. V and J are TRBV7-9 and TRBJ1-3; tentatively, D is TRBD1 (5 bases). V shed 9 bases and J shed 0 bases, with 15 bases lying between them. There are 15 residues in the CDR3. In germline, CDR1 is SEHNR, CDR2 FQNEAQ (reference sequence). CDR3 region: CASSPLGGSGNTIYF. For the CDR3, the DNA is TGTGCCAGTTCGCCGCTCGGGGGCTCTGGAAACACCATATATTTT.